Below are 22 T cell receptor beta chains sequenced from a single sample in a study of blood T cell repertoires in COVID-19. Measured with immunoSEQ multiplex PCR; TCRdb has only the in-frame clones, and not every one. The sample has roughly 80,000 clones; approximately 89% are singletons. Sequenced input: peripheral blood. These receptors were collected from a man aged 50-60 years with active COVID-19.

CDR3 nucleotides: TGTGCCTGGAGGGGAGGAGGGACAGAAATTGAAAAACTGTTTTTT. It encodes CAWRGGGTEIEKLFF. This rearrangement joins TRBV30 to TRBJ1-4, with 7 bases aligning to TRBD1. The CDR3 is made up of 15 amino acids. V trimming: 3 bases; J trimming: 7 bases; junction bases outside the gene matches: 11. CDR1 and CDR2 (germline): GTSNPN, SVGIG (reference sequence).

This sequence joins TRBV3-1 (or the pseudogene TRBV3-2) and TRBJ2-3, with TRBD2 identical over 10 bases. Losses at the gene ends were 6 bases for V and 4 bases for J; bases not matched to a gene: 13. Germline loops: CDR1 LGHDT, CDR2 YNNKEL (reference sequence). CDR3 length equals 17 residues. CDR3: CASRGTLSGGAPDTQYF. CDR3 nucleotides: TGTGCCAGCAGGGGCACCCTCAGCGGGGGGGCCCCAGATACGCAGTATTTT.

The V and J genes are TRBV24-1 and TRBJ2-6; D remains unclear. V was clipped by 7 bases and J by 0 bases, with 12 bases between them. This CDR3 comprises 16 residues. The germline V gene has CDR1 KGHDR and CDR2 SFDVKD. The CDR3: CATSPQSSSGANVLTF. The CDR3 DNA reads TGTGCCACCAGCCCCCAGTCATCCTCTGGGGCCAACGTCCTGACTTTC.

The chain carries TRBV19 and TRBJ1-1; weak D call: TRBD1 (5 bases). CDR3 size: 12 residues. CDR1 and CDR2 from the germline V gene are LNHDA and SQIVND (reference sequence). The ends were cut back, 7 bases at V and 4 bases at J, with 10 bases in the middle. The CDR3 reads CASNQGGTEAFF. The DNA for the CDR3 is TGTGCCAGTAATCAGGGCGGCACTGAAGCTTTCTTT.

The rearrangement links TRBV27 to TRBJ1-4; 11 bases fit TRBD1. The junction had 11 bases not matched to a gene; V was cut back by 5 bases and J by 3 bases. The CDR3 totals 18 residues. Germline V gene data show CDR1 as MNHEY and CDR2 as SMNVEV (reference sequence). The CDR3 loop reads CASSPGTGGEGANEKLFF. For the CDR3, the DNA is TGTGCCAGCAGTCCTGGGACAGGGGGGGAGGGAGCTAATGAAAAACTGTTTTTT.

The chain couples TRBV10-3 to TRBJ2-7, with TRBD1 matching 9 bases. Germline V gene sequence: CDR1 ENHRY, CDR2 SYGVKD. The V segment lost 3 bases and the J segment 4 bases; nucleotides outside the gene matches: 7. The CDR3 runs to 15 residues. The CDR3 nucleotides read TGTGCCATCAGTGATATAGAACAGGGGGCGTACGAGCAGTACTTC. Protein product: CAISDIEQGAYEQYF.

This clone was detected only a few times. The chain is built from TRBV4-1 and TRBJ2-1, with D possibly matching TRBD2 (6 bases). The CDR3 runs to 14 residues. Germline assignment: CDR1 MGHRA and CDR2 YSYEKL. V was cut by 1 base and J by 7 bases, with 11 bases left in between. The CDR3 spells CASSQVGGGNEQFF. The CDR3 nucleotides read TGCGCCAGCAGCCAAGTCGGGGGAGGTAATGAGCAGTTCTTC.

Here the CDR3 DNA reads TGTGCCAGCAGTGAGGACAGGAGCTATCAGCCCCAGCATTTT. This codes for CASSEDRSYQPQHF. This rearrangement joins TRBV2 to TRBJ1-5, with 7 bases identical to TRBD1. This CDR3 region has 14 residues. Germline CDR1 reads SNHLY; CDR2 reads FYNNEI. Trimming took 3 bases from V and 5 from J; bases not matched to a gene: 4.

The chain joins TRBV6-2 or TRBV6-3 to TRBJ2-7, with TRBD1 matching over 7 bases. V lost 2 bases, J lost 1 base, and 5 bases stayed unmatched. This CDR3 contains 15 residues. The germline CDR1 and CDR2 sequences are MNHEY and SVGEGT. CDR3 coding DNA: TGTGCCAGCAGTTACGGTGGGACAGCGTCCTACGAGCAGTACTTC. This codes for CASSYGGTASYEQYF.

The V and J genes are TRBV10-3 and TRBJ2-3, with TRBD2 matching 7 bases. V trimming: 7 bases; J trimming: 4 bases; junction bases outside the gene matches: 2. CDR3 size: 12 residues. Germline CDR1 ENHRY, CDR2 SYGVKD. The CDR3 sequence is CAITGGADTQYF. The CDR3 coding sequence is TGTGCCATCACGGGGGGTGCAGATACGCAGTATTTT.

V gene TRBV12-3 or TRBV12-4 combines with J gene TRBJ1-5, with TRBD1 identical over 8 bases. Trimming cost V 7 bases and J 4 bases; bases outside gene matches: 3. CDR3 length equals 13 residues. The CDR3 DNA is TGTGCCAGCACCCAGGGGGCTAATCAGCCCCAGCATTTT. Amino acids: CASTQGANQPQHF.

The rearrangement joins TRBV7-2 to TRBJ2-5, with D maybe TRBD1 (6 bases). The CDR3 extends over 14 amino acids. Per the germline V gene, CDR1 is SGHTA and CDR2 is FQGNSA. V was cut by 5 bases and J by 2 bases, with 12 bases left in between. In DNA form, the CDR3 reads TGTGCCAGCAGCCGTGGACAGCTGCAAGAGACCCAGTACTTC. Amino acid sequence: CASSRGQLQETQYF.

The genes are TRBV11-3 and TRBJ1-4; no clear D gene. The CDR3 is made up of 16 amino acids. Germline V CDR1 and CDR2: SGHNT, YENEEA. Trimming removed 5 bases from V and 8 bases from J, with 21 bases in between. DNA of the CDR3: TGTGCCAGCAGCCGCCAACCAAGGGCCGGAGGGGAAAAACTGTTTTTT. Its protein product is CASSRQPRAGGEKLFF.

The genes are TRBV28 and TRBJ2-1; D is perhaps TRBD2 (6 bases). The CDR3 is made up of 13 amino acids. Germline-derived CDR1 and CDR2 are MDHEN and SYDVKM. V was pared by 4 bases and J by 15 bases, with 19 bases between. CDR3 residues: CASSSLGTFSPFF. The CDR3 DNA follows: TGTGCCAGCAGTTCACTTGGGACTTTTAGCCCGTTCTTC. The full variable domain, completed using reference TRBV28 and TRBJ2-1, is DVKVTQSSRYLVKRTGEKVFLECVQDMDHENMFWYRQDPGLGLRLIYFSYDVKMKEKGDIPEGYSVSREKKERFSLILESASTNQTSMYLCASSSLGTFSPFFGPGTRLTVL.

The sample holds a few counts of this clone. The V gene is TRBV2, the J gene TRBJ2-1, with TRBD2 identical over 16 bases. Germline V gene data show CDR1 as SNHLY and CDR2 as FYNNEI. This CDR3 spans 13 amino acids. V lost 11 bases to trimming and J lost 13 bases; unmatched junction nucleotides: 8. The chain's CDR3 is CASTGTSGGAQFF. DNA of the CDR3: TGTGCCTCCACCGGGACTAGCGGGGGGGCTCAGTTCTTC.

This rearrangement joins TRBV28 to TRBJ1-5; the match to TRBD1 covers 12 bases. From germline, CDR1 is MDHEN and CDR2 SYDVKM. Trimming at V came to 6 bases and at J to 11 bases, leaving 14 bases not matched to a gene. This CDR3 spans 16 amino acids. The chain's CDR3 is CASRQLGTGGLRTQHF. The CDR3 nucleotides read TGTGCCAGCAGACAACTTGGGACAGGGGGCCTTAGGACCCAGCATTTT.

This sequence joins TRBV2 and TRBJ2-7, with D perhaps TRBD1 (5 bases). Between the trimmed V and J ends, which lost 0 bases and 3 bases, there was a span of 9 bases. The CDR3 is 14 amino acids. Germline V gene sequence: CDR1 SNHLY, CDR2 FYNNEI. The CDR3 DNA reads TGTGCCAGCAGTGAAGCTTGGGGCAGCTACGAGCAGTACTTC. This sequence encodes CASSEAWGSYEQYF.

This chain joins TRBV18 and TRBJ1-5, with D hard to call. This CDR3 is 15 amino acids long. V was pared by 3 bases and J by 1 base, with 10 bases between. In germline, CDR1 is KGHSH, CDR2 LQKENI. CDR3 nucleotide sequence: TGTGCCAGCTCACCGAGGGTAGCCAGCAATCAGCCCCAGCATTTT. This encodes CASSPRVASNQPQHF.

The chain's CDR3 is CASSLSDTQYF. The DNA of the CDR3 is TGTGCCAGCAGCTTATCTGATACGCAGTATTTT. J is TRBJ2-3 and V is TRBV11-2; no firm D call. The germline CDR1 and CDR2 sequences are SGHAT and FQNNGV. V lost 2 bases and J 6 bases, leaving 3 bases between the germline ends. The CDR3 has 11 residues.

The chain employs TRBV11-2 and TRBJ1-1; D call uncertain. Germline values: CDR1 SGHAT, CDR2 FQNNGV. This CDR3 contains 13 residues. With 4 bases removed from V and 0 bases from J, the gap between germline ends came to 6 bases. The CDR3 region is CASSWSMNTEAFF. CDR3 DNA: TGTGCCAGCAGCTGGAGTATGAACACTGAAGCTTTCTTT.

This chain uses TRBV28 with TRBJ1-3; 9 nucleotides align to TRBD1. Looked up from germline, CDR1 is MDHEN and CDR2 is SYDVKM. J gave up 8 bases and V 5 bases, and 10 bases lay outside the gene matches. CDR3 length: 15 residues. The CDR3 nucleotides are TGTGCCAGCAGTAACCTGGACAGGGGAACAGACACCATATATTTT. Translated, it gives CASSNLDRGTDTIYF.

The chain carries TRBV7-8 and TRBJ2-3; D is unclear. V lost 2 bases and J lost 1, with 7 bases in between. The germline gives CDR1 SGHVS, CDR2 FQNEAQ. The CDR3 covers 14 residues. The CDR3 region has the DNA TGTGCCAGCAGCTTAAGGCAGGGCACAGATACGCAGTATTTT. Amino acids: CASSLRQGTDTQYF.